Reported below is one TCR beta chain. CDR1 is LNHDA and CDR2 is SQIVND in the germline V gene (reference sequence). The V gene end was trimmed by 3 bases and the J gene end by 0 bases; junction bases not matched to a gene: 3. This CDR3 spans 16 amino acids. This record belongs to a study of T cell changes during pregnancy in multiple sclerosis. TCRdb's table, derived via immunoSEQ multiplex PCR, lists solely in-frame clones and lacks some. The sample includes 90,000 to 120,000 clones, more than 90% of them seen just once. This TCR derives from a female donor with multiple sclerosis, enrolled in a pregnancy study. The material sequenced was peripheral blood, taken in the second trimester of pregnancy. The chain carries TRBV19 and TRBJ1-4; TRBD1 matches 8 bases. The CDR3 DNA is TGTGCCAGTAGTATCGACAGGGGTGCAACTAATGAAAAACTGTTTTTT. It is translated as CASSIDRGATNEKLFF.